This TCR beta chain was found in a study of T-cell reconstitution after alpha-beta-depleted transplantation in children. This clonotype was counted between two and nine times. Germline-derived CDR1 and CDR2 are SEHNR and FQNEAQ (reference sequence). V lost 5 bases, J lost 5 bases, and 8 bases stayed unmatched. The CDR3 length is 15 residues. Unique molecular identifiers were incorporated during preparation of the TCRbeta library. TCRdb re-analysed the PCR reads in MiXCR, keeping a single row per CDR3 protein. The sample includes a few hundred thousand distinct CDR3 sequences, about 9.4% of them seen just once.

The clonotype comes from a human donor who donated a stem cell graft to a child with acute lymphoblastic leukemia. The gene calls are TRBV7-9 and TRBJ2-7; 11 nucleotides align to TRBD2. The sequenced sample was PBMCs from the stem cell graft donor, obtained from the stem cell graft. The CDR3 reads CASSNRLAGLDEQYF. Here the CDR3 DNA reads TGTGCCAGCAGCAATCGACTAGCGGGATTGGACGAGCAGTACTTC.